This section outlines one T cell receptor (beta chain) sequence together with its context. Profiled with immunoSEQ multiplex PCR; TCRdb holds only in-frame clones, not every one. The sample has 110,000 or so clones, approximately 90% seen once; the top ten hold over 4%. Germline assignment: CDR1 SGHTA and CDR2 FQGNSA. V was clipped by 6 bases and J by 2 bases, with 17 bases between them. This CDR3 has 15 residues. The record originates from a study of blood T cell repertoires in COVID-19. The wider study: The cDNA or gDNA used as material had been derived from T cells, B-cell-depleted T cells, or PBMCs.

Sequencing was done on a sample of peripheral blood. The sequence was collected from a woman between 50 and 59 years old with acute or convalescent COVID-19. This chain uses TRBV7-2 with TRBJ2-7; possibly TRBD1 for D (5 bases). CDR3 DNA: TGTGCCAGCAGACTTCAGGGTTTTAGCACCTACGAGCAGTACTTC. Amino acids: CASRLQGFSTYEQYF.